This T cell receptor beta chain was retrieved from a study of blood T cell repertoires in COVID-19. In the original analysis: From reference gene primer amplification, estimates of nucleated cell counts were derived. Method: immunoSEQ multiplex PCR; TCRdb's copy keeps in-frame clones and lacks some. V, J and clone size are those of that table, while D and trimming were read from the DNA. This sample has some 160,000 clones, with around 80% found just once. Germline V gene lookup returns CDR1 MNHNS and CDR2 SASEGT. Trimming left V 2 bases short and J 1 base short, with 11 bases between. This CDR3 contains 15 residues.

The sequenced sample was peripheral blood. The chain has TRBV6-1 and TRBJ1-2; TRBD1 might be the D (5 bases). This clonotype was sampled from a man aged 65 to 85 with active or convalescent COVID-19. The CDR3 loop is CASSEFSQDNYGYTF. CDR3 bases: TGTGCCAGCAGTGAATTCTCACAGGATAACTATGGCTACACCTTC.